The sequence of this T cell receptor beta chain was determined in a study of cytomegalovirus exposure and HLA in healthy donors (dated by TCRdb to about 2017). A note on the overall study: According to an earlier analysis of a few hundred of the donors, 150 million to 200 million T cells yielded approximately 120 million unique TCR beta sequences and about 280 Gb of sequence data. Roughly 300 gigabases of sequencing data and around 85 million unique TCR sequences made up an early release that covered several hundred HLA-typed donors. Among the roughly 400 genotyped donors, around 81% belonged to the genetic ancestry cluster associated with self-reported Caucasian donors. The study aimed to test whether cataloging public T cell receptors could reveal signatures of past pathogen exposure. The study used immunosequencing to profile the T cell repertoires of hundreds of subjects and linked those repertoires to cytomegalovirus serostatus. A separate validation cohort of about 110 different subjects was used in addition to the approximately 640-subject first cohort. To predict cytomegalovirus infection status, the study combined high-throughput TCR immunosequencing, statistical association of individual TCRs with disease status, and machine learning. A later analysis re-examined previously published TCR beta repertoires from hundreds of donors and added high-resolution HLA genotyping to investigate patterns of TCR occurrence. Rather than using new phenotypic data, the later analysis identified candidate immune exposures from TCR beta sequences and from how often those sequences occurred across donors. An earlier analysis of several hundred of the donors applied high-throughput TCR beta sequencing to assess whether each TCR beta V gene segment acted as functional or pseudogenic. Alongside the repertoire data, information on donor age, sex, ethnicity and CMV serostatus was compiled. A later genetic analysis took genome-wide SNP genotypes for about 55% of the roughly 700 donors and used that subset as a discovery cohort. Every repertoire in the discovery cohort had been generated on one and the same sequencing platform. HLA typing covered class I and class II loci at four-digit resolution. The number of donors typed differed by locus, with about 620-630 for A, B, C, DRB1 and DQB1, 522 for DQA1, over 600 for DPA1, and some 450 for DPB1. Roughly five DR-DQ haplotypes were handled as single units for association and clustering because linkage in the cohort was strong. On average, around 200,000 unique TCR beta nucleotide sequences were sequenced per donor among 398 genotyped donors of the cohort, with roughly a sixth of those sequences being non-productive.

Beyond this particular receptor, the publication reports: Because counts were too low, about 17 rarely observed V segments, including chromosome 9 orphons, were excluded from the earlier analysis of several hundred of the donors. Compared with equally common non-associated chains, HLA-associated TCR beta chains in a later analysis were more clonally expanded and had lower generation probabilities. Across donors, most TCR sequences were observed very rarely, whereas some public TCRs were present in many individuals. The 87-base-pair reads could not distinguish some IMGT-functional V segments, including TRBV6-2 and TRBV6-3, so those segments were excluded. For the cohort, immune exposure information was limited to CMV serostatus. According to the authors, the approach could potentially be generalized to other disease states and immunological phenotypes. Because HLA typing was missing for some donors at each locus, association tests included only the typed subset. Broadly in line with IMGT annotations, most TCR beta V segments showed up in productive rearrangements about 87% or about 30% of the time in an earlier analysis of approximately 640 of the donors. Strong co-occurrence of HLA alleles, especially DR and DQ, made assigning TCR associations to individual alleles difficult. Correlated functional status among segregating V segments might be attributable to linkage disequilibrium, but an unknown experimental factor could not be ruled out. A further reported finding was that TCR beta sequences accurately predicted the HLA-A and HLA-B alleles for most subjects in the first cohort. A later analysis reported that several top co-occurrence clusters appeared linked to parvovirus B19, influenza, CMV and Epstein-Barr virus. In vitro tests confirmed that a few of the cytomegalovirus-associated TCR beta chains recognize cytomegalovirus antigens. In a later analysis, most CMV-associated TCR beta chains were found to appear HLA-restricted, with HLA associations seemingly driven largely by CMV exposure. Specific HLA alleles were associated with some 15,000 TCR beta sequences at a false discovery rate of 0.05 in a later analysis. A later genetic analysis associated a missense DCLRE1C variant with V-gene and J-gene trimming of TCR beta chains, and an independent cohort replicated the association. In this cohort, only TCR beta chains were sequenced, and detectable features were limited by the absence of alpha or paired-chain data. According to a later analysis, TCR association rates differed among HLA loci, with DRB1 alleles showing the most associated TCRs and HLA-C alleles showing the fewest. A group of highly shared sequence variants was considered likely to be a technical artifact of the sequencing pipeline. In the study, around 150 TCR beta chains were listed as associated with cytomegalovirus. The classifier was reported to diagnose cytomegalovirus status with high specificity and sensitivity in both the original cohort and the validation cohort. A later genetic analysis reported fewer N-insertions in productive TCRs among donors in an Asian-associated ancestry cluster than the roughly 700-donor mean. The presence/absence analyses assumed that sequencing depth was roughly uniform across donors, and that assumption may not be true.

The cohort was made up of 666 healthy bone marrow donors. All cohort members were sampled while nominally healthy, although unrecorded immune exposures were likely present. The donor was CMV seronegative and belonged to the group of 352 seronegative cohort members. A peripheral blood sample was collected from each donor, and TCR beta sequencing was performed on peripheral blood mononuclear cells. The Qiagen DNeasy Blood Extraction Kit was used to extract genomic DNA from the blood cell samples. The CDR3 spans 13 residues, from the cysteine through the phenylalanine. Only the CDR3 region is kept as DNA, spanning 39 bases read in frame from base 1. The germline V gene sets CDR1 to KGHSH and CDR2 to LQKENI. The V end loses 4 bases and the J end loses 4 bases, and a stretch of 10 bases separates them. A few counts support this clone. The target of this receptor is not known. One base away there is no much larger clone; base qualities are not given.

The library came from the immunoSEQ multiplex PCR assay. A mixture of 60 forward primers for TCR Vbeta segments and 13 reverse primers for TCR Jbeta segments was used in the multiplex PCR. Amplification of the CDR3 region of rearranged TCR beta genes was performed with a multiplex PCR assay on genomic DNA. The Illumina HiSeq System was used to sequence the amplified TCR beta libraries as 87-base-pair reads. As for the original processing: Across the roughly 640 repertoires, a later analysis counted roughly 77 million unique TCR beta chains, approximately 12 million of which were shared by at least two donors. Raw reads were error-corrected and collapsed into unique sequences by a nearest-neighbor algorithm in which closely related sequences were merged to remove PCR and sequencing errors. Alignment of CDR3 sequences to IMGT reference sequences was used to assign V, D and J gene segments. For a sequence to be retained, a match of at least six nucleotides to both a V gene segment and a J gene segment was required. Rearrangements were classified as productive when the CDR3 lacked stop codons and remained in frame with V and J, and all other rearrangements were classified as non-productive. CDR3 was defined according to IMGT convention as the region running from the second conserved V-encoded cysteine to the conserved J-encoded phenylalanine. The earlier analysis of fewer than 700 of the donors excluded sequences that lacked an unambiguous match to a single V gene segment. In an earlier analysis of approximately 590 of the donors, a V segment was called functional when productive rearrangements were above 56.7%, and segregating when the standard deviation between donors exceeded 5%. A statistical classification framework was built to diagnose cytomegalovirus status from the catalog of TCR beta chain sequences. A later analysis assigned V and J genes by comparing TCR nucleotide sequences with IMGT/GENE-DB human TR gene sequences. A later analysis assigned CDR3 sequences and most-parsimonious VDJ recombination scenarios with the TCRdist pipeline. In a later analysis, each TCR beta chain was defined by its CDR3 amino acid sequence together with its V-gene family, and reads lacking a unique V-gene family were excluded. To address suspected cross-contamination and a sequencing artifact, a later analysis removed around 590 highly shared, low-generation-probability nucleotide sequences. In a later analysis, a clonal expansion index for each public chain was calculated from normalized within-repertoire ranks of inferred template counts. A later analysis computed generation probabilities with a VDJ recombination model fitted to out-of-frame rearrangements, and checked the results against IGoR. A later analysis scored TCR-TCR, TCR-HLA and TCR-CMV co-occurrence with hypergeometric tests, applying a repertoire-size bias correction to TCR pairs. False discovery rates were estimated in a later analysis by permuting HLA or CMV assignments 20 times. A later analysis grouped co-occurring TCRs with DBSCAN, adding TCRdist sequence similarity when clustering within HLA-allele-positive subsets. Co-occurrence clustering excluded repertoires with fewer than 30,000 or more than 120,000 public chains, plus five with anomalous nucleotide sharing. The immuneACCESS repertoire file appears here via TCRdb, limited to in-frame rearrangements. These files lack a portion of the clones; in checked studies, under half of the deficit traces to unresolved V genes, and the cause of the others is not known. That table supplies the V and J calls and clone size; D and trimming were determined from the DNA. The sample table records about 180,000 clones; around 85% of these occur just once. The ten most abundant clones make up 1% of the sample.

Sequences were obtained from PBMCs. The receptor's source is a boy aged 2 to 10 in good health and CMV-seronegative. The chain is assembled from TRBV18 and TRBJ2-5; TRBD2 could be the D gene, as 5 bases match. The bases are TGTGCCAGCTCACTCGGACTGGGAGAGACCCAGTACTTC. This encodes CASSLGLGETQYF. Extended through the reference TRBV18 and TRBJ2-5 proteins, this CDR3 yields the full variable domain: NAGVMQNPRHLVRRRGQEARLRCSPMKGHSHVYWYRQLPEEGLKFMVYLQKENIIDESGMPKERFSAEFPKEGPSILRIQQVVRGDSAAYFCASSLGLGETQYFGPGTRLLVL.